Listed here are 11 T cell receptor beta chains from one sample, sequenced in a study of cytomegalovirus exposure and HLA in healthy donors. The PCR made use of 60 Vbeta and 13 Jbeta primers. The repertoire was sequenced with immunoSEQ multiplex PCR; TCRdb's copy has only in-frame clones and lacks some. The table has 150,000 to 200,000 clones, 76% seen once; the top ten hold 2% to 2.5%. Sequencing was performed on PBMCs. Receptor source: a woman aged 25 to 45 in good health and CMV-seropositive.

This clone was counted a few times. The junction departs from germline at one end; a sequencing error may be responsible. The chain uses TRBV7-9 and TRBJ2-1, with 11 bases lining up with TRBD2. Per the germline V gene, CDR1 is SEHNR and CDR2 is FQNEAQ (reference sequence). This CDR3 has 16 amino acids. The DNA of the CDR3 is TGTTCCAGCAGCTTATACACTAGCGGGGGCTACAATGAGCAGTTCTTC. Translating it yields CSSSLYTSGGYNEQFF.

The sample holds a few counts of this clone. The gene calls are TRBV6-6 and TRBJ2-7, with TRBD2 matching over 12 bases. The germline CDR1 and CDR2 sequences are MNHNY and SVGAGI (reference sequence). The CDR3 loop spans 13 amino acids. With 5 bases clipped from V and 8 bases from J, the junction kept 4 bases outside the gene matches. The CDR3 reads CASSRTSGDQQYF. CDR3 DNA sequence: TGTGCCAGCAGTCGGACTAGCGGGGACCAGCAGTACTTC.

This clone was seen a handful of times. Sequence at one end of the junction differs from germline and may be a read error. This chain joins TRBV7-9 and TRBJ2-2, with TRBD1 matching 9 bases. The germline V gene has CDR1 SEHNR and CDR2 FQNEAQ (reference sequence). This CDR3 is built from 16 residues. CDR3 sequence: CSSSFRQGVNTGELFF. CDR3 nucleotide sequence: TGTTCCAGCAGCTTCCGACAGGGGGTAAACACCGGGGAGCTGTTTTTT. The full variable domain, completed using reference TRBV7-9 and TRBJ2-2, is DTGVSQNPRHKITKRGQNVTFRCDPISEHNRLYWYRQTLGQGPEFLTYFQNEAQLEKSRLLSDRFSAERPKGSFSTLEIQRTEQGDSAMYLCSSSFRQGVNTGELFFGEGSRLTVL.

The chain is built from TRBV4-3 and TRBJ1-4, with 7 bases lining up with TRBD1. This CDR3 is built from 16 residues. CDR1 and CDR2 (germline): LGHNA, YSLEER. V shed 1 base, J shed 0 bases, and the junction held 2 bases outside the gene matches. CDR3 nucleotides: TGCGCCAGCAGCCAAGGGACAGGCCCAACTAATGAAAAACTGTTTTTT. Protein: CASSQGTGPTNEKLFF.

V gene TRBV9 combines with J gene TRBJ2-1; 10 nucleotides line up with TRBD2. Trimming cost V 6 bases and J 6 bases; bases outside gene matches: 6. CDR1 SGDLS and CDR2 YYNGEE come from the germline V gene. The CDR3 consists of 14 residues. The CDR3 sequence is CASNSGGARNEQFF. The CDR3, as DNA: TGTGCCAGCAACAGCGGGGGGGCCCGCAATGAGCAGTTCTTC.

The genes are TRBV9 and TRBJ1-1, with 9 bases that match TRBD1. The J segment lost 1 base and the V segment lost 0 bases, leaving 25 bases of the junction unmatched. This CDR3 region has 23 residues. Germline CDR1 reads SGDLS; CDR2 reads YYNGEE. The CDR3 nucleotides are TGTGCCAGCAGCGTAGGGCTCCGGGACAGGGCGGACTCTGGACATAATCAGAACACTGAAGCTTTCTTT. Its protein product is CASSVGLRDRADSGHNQNTEAFF.

The chain links TRBV9 to TRBJ1-4, with 8 bases fitting TRBD1. V lost 3 bases to trimming and J lost 5 bases; unmatched junction nucleotides: 6. This CDR3 is 15 amino acids long. Per germline, CDR1 SGDLS and CDR2 YYNGEE. The CDR3 nucleotides are TGTGCCAGCAGCGCCCAGGGGGCGAGGAATGAAAAACTGTTTTTT. It yields the protein CASSAQGARNEKLFF.

V gene TRBV27 combines with J gene TRBJ1-4; D is undetermined. The CDR3 sequence is 13 residues long. Germline CDR1 is MNHEY and CDR2 is SMNVEV (reference sequence). V dropped 8 bases and J dropped 8 bases, with 15 bases sitting between them. The CDR3 nucleotides are TGTGCCAGCGCCCTGGCGGGTACCGAAAAACTGTTTTTT. Translated, it gives CASALAGTEKLFF.

The V gene is TRBV11-2, the J gene TRBJ2-7; 7 bases agree with TRBD1. The CDR3 sequence is 14 residues long. The germline CDR1 and CDR2 sequences are SGHAT and FQNNGV. The ends lost 3 bases at V and 2 bases at J; junction bases unmatched: 4. This chain's CDR3 is CASSLTGTAYEQYF. As DNA, the CDR3 is TGTGCCAGCAGCTTGACAGGGACAGCCTACGAGCAGTACTTC.

The chain employs TRBV7-2 and TRBJ1-2; 9 bases are a match to TRBD1. The germline V gene has CDR1 SGHTA and CDR2 FQGNSA. This CDR3 comprises 15 residues. The ends lost 5 bases at V and 8 bases at J; junction bases unmatched: 12. CDR3 amino acids: CASSPGGQGSYGYTF. The CDR3 nucleotides are TGTGCCAGCAGCCCAGGGGGACAGGGCTCCTACGGCTACACCTTC. The full variable domain, in which reference TRBV7-2 and TRBJ1-2 provide the parts outside the CDR3, is GAGVSQSPSNKVTEKGKDVELRCDPISGHTALYWYRQSLGQGLEFLIYFQGNSAPDKSGLPSDRFSAERTGGSVSTLTIQRTQQEDSAVYLCASSPGGQGSYGYTFGSGTRLTVV.

The rearrangement links TRBV7-8 to TRBJ2-2; the D gene is possibly TRBD2 (5 bases). Germline lookup yields CDR1 SGHVS and CDR2 FQNEAQ. V was clipped by 6 bases and J by 4 bases, with 9 bases between them. There are 13 residues in the CDR3. The CDR3 DNA reads as TGTGCCAGCAGGTCTAGCAGCACCGGGGAGCTGTTTTTT. Translation gives CASRSSSTGELFF. Together with reference TRBV7-8 and TRBJ2-2, the CDR3 gives the full variable domain: GAGVSQSPRYKVAKRGQDVALRCDPISGHVSLFWYQQALGQGPEFLTYFQNEAQLDKSGLPSDRFFAERPEGSVSTLKIQRTQQEDSAVYLCASRSSSTGELFFGEGSRLTVL.